These T cell receptor beta chains were read from a single sample in a study of a mutant IDH1 vaccine in newly diagnosed glioma. Libraries were prepared by immunoSEQ multiplex PCR; TCRdb keeps only in-frame clonotypes and omits some of them. Of around 53,000 clones listed, about 91% are singletons. What these receptors recognize is not known. The sample in question was PBMCs, obtained from a glioma patient whose treatment included an IDH1 peptide vaccine. These receptor sequences come from a man between 45 and 60 years old with glioma. CDR3s include the opening cysteine and the closing phenylalanine or tryptophan. A D gene is named only where the DNA matches it firmly. Clone size appears in some rows only: once, few, many, or a class for an expanded clone.

D gene	V gene	clone size	J gene	CDR3 protein	CDR3 DNA
TRBD2	TRBV5-6	NA	TRBJ2-1	CATTRLAGGLGGYNEQFF	TGTGCCACAACGAGACTAGCGGGAGGTCTCGGAGGATACAATGAGCAGTTCTTC
NA	TRBV9	NA	TRBJ2-2	CASSVDIGGTNTGELFF	TGTGCCAGCAGCGTAGATATCGGCGGAACGAACACCGGGGAGCTGTTTTTT
TRBD1	TRBV7-6	NA	TRBJ2-5	CASSSTPPTGGRLETQYF	TGTGCCAGCAGCTCCACCCCACCGACAGGGGGTCGTCTAGAGACCCAGTACTTC
TRBD1	TRBV19	NA	TRBJ1-1	CASSTRTGLAFF	TGTGCCAGTAGTACCCGGACAGGGCTAGCTTTCTTT
NA	TRBV25-1	NA	TRBJ2-2	CASSLFGNTGELFF	TGTGCCAGCAGTTTGTTTGGAAACACCGGGGAGCTGTTTTTT
TRBD1	TRBV6-7	NA	TRBJ1-2	CASQGTVTNYGYTF	TGTGCCAGCCAGGGGACAGTTACTAACTATGGCTACACCTTC
TRBD1	TRBV29-1	NA	TRBJ2-3	CSVEDWDRASTDTQYF	TGCAGCGTTGAAGATTGGGACAGGGCAAGCACAGATACGCAGTATTTT
TRBD2	TRBV27	NA	TRBJ2-3	CASSLSDSGRSSTQYF	TGTGCCAGCAGTTTATCGGATAGCGGGAGGTCATCTACGCAGTATTTT
NA	TRBV19	NA	TRBJ1-5	CASTPSNQPQHF	TGTGCCAGTACCCCGTCGAATCAGCCCCAGCATTTT
NA	TRBV27	few	TRBJ1-4	CASRFAGATNEKLFF	TGTGCCAGCAGGTTTGCCGGGGCAACTAATGAAAAACTGTTTTTT
NA	TRBV6-5	NA	TRBJ2-3	CASKLEGTTDTQYF	TGTGCCAGCAAGCTTGAGGGGACCACAGATACGCAGTATTTT
NA	TRBV30	NA	TRBJ1-3	CAWSVSVRGNTIYF	TGTGCCTGGAGTGTTAGCGTGCGGGGAAACACCATATATTTT
NA	TRBV4-3	few	TRBJ1-3	CASSQEGNTIYF	TGCGCCAGCAGCCAAGAGGGAAACACCATATATTTT
NA	TRBV28	once	TRBJ1-1	CASRKGHMNTEAFF	TGTGCCAGCAGAAAGGGACACATGAACACTGAAGCTTTCTTT
TRBD1	TRBV6-6	NA	TRBJ1-2	CASGGQVNRNGYTF	TGTGCCAGCGGGGGACAGGTCAACCGGAATGGCTACACCTTC
NA	TRBV27	once	TRBJ1-5	CASQSTGGQPQHF	TGTGCCAGCCAAAGTACGGGGGGTCAGCCCCAGCATTTT
NA	TRBV5-4	NA	TRBJ2-7	CASSFGGGAPYEQYF	TGTGCCAGCAGCTTTGGGGGGGGCGCTCCCTACGAGCAGTACTTC
NA	TRBV10-2	NA	TRBJ2-7	CASSESIRNEQYF	TGCGCCAGCAGTGAGTCGATAAGGAATGAGCAGTACTTC
NA	TRBV4-2	NA	TRBJ2-5	CASSQGMGGGAEETQYF	TGTGCCAGCAGCCAGGGGATGGGAGGGGGCGCAGAAGAGACCCAGTACTTC
NA	TRBV6-6	once	TRBJ2-1	CASSYALGVGNNEQFF	TGTGCCAGCAGTTACGCCCTGGGTGTGGGGAACAATGAGCAGTTCTTC
NA	TRBV7-2	NA	TRBJ1-1	CASSGQLNTEAFF	TGTGCCAGCAGCGGCCAGTTAAACACTGAAGCTTTCTTT
TRBD1	TRBV9	NA	TRBJ2-3	CASSVTGVTDTQYF	TGTGCCAGCAGCGTTACAGGGGTAACAGATACGCAGTATTTT
NA	TRBV5-1	NA	TRBJ2-7	CASSLTGRGEQYF	TGCGCCAGCAGCTTAACAGGGCGTGGCGAGCAGTACTTC
TRBD1	TRBV28	NA	TRBJ1-2	CASSDRGRDGYTF	TGTGCCAGCAGTGACAGGGGGCGGGATGGCTACACCTTC
NA	TRBV10-3	NA	TRBJ2-1	CAISTLAREQFF	TGTGCCATCAGTACTCTAGCGCGAGAGCAGTTCTTC
NA	TRBV9	NA	TRBJ1-4	CASSPRGTNEKLFF	TGTGCCAGCAGCCCCAGGGGTACAAATGAAAAACTGTTTTTT
TRBD2	TRBV6-1	NA	TRBJ2-5	CASSDTSVGFLETQYF	TGTGCCAGCAGTGATACTAGCGTAGGGTTTCTGGAGACCCAGTACTTC
NA	TRBV6-5	NA	TRBJ1-1	CASRSTVRGTEAFF	TGTGCCAGCAGGTCGACAGTCCGTGGCACTGAAGCTTTCTTT
NA	TRBV5-1	NA	TRBJ2-2	CASSLGIRGIGELFF	TGCGCCAGCAGCTTGGGAATTCGGGGAATCGGGGAGCTGTTTTTT
NA	TRBV5-6	NA	TRBJ2-5	CASSLAVGGETQYF	TGTGCCAGCAGCTTGGCTGTAGGGGGAGAGACCCAGTACTTC
NA	TRBV7-2	NA	TRBJ2-7	CASSPGQIYEQYF	TGTGCCAGCAGCCCAGGACAAATCTACGAGCAGTACTTC
NA	TRBV2	once	TRBJ1-5	CASSETRNSNQPQHF	TGTGCCAGCAGTGAAACACGGAATAGCAATCAGCCCCAGCATTTT
NA	TRBV6-6	NA	TRBJ2-7	CASTTQGLGIEQYF	TGTGCCAGCACCACCCAGGGGTTGGGAATCGAGCAGTACTTC
NA	TRBV28	NA	TRBJ1-1	CASSQPGLNAEAFF	TGTGCCAGCAGCCAGCCGGGCCTGAACGCTGAAGCTTTCTTT
NA	TRBV21-1	NA	TRBJ2-6	CASSKMPPLGGPGANVLTF	TGTGCCAGCAGCAAAATGCCTCCTCTAGGGGGCCCTGGGGCCAACGTCCTGACTTTC
NA	TRBV6-6	NA	TRBJ1-4	CASSPDGPTNEKLFF	TGTGCCAGCAGTCCGGACGGCCCAACTAATGAAAAACTGTTTTTT
NA	TRBV15	NA	TRBJ1-1	CATSRDGSFTEAFF	TGTGCCACCAGCAGAGATGGTTCTTTCACTGAAGCTTTCTTT
NA	TRBV9	NA	TRBJ2-5	CASSVGGAGYQETQYF	TGTGCCAGCAGCGTAGGGGGGGCGGGGTACCAAGAGACCCAGTACTTC
NA	TRBV13	NA	TRBJ2-7	CASSPTAGSNYEQYF	TGTGCCAGCAGCCCAACGGCCGGTTCAAACTACGAGCAGTACTTC
NA	TRBV29-1	NA	TRBJ1-3	CSVGDPGGPIYF	TGCAGCGTGGGGGACCCCGGCGGGCCCATATATTTT
NA	TRBV18	NA	TRBJ1-5	CASSSSGDQPQHF	TGTGCCAGCTCATCCTCAGGGGATCAGCCCCAGCATTTT
NA	TRBV27	NA	TRBJ2-6	CASSLTGSAGANVLTF	TGTGCCAGCAGTTTAACGGGGAGCGCTGGGGCCAACGTCCTGACTTTC